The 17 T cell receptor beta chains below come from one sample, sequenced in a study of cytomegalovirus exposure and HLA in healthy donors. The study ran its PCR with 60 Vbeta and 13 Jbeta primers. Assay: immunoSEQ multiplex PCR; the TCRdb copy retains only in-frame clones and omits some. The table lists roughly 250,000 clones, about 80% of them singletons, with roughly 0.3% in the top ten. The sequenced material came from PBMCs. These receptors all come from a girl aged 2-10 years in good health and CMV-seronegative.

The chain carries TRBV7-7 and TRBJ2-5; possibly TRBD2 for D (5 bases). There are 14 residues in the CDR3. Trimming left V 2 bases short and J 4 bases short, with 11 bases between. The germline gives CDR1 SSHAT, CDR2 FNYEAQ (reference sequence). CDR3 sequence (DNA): TGTGCCAGCAGCTTAAACCGAGGGTTAGAGACCCAGTACTTC. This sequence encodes CASSLNRGLETQYF.

The DNA of the CDR3 is TGTGCCAGCAGCTTAGGGGTCGGGAGGGGAGCTAACTATGGCTACACCTTC. It specifies CASSLGVGRGANYGYTF. V gene TRBV7-9 combines with J gene TRBJ1-2, with a tentative D call TRBD1 (5 bases). Germline V gene data show CDR1 as SEHNR and CDR2 as FQNEAQ (reference sequence). This CDR3 spans 17 amino acids. The V end lost 1 base, the J end lost 0 bases, and 15 bases lay between the germline ends.

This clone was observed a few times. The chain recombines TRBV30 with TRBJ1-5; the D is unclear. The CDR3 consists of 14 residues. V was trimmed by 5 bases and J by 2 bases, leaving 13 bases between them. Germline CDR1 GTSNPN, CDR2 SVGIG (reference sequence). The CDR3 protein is CAWDKPLGNQPQHF. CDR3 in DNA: TGTGCCTGGGACAAGCCCCTCGGCAATCAGCCCCAGCATTTT.

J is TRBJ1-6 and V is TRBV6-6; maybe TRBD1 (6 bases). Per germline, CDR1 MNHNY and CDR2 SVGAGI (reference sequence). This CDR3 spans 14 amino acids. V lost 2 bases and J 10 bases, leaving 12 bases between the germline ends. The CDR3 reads CASSYNRVDSPLHF. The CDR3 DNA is TGTGCCAGCAGTTACAACAGGGTGGACTCACCCCTCCACTTT.

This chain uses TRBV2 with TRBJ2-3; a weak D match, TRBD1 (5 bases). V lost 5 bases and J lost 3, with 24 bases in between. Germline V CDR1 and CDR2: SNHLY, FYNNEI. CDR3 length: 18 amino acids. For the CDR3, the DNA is TGTGCCAGCAGTTTCCTAGGTCAGATCCAGCAGGGAACAGATACGCAGTATTTT. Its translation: CASSFLGQIQQGTDTQYF.

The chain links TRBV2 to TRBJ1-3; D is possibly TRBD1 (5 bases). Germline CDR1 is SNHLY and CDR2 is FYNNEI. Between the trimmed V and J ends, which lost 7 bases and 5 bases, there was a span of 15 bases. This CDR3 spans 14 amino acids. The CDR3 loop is CASNTQGRRNTIYF. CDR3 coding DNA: TGTGCCAGCAACACGCAGGGCAGGAGAAACACCATATATTTT.

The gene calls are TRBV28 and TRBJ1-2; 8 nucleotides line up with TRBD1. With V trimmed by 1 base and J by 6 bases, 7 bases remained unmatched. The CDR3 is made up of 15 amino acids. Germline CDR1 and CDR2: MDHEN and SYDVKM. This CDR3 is CASSLLSQGADGYTF. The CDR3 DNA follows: TGTGCCAGCAGTTTATTGTCCCAGGGGGCCGATGGCTACACCTTC.

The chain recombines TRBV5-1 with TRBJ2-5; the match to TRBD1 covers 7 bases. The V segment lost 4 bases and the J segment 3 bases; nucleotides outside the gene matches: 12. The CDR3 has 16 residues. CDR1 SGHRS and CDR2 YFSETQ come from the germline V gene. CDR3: CASSAILQGNKETQYF. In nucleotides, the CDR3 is TGCGCCAGCAGCGCGATTCTACAGGGGAACAAAGAGACCCAGTACTTC. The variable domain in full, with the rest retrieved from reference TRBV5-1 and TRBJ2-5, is KAGVTQTPRYLIKTRGQQVTLSCSPISGHRSVSWYQQTPGQGLQFLFEYFSETQRNKGNFPGRFSGRQFSNSRSEMNVSTLELGDSALYLCASSAILQGNKETQYFGPGTRLLVL.

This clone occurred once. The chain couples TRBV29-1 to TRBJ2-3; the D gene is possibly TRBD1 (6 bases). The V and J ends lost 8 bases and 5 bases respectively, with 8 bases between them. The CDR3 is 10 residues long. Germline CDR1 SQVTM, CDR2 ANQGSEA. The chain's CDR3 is CSTTGDTQYF. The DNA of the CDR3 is TGCAGCACGACAGGAGATACGCAGTATTTT.

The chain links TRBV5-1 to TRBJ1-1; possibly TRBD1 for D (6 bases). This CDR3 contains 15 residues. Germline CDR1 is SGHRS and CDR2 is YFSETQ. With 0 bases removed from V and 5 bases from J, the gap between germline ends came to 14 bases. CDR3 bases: TGCGCCAGCAGCTTGGGACCAGGGGCTGGAACTGAAGCTTTCTTT. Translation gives CASSLGPGAGTEAFF.

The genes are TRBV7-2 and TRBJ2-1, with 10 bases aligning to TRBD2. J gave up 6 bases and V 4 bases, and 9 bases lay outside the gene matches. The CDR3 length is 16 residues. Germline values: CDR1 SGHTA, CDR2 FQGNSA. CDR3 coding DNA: TGTGCCAGCAGCTATTATTCGGCTAGCGGGGGCAATGAGCAGTTCTTC. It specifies CASSYYSASGGNEQFF.

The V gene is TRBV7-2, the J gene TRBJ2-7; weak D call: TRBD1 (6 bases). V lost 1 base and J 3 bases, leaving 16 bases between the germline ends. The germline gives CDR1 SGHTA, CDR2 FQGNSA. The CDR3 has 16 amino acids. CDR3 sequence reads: CASSLGFRYRVYEQYF. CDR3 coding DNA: TGTGCCAGCAGCTTAGGTTTTCGGTACAGGGTCTACGAGCAGTACTTC.

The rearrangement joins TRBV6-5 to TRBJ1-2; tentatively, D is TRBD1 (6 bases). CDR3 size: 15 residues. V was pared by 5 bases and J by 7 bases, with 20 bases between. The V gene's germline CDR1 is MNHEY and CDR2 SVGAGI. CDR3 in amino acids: CASSVTTGYQGGYTF. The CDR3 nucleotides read TGTGCCAGCAGTGTTACAACAGGGTATCAGGGTGGCTACACCTTC.

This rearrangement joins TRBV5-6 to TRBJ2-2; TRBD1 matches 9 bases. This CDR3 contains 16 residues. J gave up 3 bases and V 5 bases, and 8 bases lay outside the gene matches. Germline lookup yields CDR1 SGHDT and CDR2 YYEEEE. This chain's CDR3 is CASRSTGTGYTGELFF. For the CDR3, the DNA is TGTGCCAGCAGGTCAACCGGGACAGGGTACACCGGGGAGCTGTTTTTT.

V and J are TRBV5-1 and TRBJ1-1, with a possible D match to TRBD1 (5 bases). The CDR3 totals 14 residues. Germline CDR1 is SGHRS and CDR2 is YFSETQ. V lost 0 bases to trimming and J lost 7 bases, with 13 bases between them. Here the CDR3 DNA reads TGCGCCAGCAGCTTGGACATAAGACAGAGTGAAGCTTTCTTT. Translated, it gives CASSLDIRQSEAFF.

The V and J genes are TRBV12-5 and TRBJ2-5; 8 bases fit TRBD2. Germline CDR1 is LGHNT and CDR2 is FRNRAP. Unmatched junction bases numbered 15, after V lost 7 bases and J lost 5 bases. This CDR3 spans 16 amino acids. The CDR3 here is CASAYHLGGVWETQYF. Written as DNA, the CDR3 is TGTGCTAGTGCCTACCATCTCGGGGGGGTGTGGGAGACCCAGTACTTC.

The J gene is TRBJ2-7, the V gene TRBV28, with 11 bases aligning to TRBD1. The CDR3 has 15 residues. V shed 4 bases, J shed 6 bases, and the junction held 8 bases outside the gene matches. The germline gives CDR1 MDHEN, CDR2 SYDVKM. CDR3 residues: CASSSAGQGALEQYF. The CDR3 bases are TGTGCCAGCAGTTCTGCTGGACAGGGGGCCCTCGAGCAGTACTTC.